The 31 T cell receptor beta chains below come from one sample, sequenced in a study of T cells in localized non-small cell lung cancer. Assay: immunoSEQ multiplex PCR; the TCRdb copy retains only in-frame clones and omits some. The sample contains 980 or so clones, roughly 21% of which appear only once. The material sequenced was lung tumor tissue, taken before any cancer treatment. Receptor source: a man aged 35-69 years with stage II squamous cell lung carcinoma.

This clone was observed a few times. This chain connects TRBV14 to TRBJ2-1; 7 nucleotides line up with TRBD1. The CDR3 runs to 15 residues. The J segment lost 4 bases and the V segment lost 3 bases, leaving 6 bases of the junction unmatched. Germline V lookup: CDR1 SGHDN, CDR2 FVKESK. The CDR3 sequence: CASSHLTGQYNEQFF. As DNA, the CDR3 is TGTGCCAGCAGCCACCTCACGGGACAGTACAATGAGCAGTTCTTC.

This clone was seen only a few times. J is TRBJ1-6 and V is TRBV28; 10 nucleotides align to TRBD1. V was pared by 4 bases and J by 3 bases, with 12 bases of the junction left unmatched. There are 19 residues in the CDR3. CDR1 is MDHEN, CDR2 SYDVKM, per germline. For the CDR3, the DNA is TGTGCCAGCAGTTCAGACGACAGGGGGCGTGGGATCTATAATTCACCCCTCCACTTT. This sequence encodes CASSSDDRGRGIYNSPLHF.

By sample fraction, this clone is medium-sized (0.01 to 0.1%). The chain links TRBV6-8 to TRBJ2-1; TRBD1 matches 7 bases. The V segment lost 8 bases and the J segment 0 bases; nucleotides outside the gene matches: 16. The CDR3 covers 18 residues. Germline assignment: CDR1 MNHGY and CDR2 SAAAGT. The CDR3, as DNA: TGTGCCAGCCCCTTCGGGACAGCCGTCGGAAGCTCCTACAATGAGCAGTTCTTC. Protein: CASPFGTAVGSSYNEQFF.

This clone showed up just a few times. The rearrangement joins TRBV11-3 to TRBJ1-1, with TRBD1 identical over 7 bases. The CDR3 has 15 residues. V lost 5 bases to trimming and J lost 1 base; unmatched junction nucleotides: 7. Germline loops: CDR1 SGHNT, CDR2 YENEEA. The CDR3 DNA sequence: TGTGCCAGCAGCAAAGGGACAGTCAAGAACACTGAAGCTTTCTTT. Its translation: CASSKGTVKNTEAFF.

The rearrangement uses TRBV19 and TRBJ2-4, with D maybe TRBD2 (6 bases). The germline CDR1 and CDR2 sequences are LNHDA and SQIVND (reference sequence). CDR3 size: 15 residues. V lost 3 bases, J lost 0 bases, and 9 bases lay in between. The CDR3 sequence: CASSMRRGAKNIQYF. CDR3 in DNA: TGTGCCAGTAGTATGAGGAGGGGAGCCAAAAACATTCAGTACTTC.

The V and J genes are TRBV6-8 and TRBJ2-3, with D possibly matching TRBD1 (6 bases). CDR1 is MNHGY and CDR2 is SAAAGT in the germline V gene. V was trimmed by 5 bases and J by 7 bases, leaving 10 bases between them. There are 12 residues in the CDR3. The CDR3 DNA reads TGTGCCAGCAGTCGGACAGAGAATACGCAGTATTTT. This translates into CASSRTENTQYF.

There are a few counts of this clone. This CDR3 is CASSYGEVGKLFF. The CDR3 DNA reads as TGTGCCAGCAGTTACGGAGAAGTTGGGAAACTGTTTTTT. The chain is built from TRBV6-8 and TRBJ1-4; D is uncertain. From germline, CDR1 is MNHGY and CDR2 SAAAGT. CDR3 length: 13 residues. With 2 bases removed from V and 11 bases from J, the gap between germline ends came to 12 bases.

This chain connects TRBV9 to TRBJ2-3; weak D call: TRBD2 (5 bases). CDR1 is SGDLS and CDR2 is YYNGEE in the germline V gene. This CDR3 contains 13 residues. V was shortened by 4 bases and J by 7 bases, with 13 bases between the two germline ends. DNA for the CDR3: TGTGCCAGCAGCTTAACTCCGACTAATACGCAGTATTTT. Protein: CASSLTPTNTQYF.

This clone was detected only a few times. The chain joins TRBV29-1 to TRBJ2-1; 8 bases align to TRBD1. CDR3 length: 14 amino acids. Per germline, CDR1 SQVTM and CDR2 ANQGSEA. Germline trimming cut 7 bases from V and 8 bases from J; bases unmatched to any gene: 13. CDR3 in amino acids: CSAWPVRGRDEQFF. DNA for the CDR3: TGCAGCGCCTGGCCCGTCAGGGGGCGCGATGAGCAGTTCTTC.

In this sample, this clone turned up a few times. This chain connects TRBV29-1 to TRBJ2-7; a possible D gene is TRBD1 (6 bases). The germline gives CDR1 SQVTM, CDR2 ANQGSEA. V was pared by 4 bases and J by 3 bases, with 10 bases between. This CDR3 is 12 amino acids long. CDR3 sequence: CSVGDIGYEQYF. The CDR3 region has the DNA TGCAGCGTTGGGGACATTGGCTACGAGCAGTACTTC.

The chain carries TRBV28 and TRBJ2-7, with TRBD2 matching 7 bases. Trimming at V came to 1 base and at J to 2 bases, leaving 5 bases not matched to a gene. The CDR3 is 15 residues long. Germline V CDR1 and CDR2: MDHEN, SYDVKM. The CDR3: CASSLFASGTYEQYF. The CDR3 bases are TGTGCCAGCAGTTTATTTGCTAGCGGCACCTACGAGCAGTACTTC.

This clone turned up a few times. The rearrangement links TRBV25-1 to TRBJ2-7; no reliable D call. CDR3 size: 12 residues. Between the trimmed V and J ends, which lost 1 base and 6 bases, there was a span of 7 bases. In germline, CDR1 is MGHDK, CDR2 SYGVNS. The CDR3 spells CASSESIGEQYF. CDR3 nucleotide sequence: TGTGCCAGCAGTGAATCAATAGGCGAGCAGTACTTC.

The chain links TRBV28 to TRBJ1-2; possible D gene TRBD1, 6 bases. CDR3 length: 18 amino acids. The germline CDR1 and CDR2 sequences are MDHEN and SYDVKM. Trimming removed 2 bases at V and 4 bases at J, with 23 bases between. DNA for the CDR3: TGTGCCAGCAGTTTAAAACCCCCCGGTAGGGGGATTGGCTATGGCTACACCTTC. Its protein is CASSLKPPGRGIGYGYTF.

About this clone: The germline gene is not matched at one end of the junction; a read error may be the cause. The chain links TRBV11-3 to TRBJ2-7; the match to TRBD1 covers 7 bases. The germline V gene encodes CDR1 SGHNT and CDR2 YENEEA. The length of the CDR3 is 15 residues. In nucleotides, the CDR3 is TGTGCTAGCAGCTTAGGAACAGGGGACTCCTACGAGCAGTACTTC. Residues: CASSLGTGDSYEQYF. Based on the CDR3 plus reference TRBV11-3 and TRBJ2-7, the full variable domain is EAGVVQSPRYKIIEKKQPVAFWCNPISGHNTLYWYLQNLGQGPELLIRYENEEAVDDSQLPKDRFSAERLKGVDSTLKIQPAELGDSAVYLCASSLGTGDSYEQYFGPGTRLTVT.

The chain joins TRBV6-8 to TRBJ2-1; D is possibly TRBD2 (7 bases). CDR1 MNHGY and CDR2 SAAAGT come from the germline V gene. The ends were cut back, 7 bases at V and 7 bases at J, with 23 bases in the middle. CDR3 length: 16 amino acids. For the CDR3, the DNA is TGTGCCAGCATCCAGTATTCGGGGGGCGCTATGAATGAGCAGTTCTTC. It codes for CASIQYSGGAMNEQFF.

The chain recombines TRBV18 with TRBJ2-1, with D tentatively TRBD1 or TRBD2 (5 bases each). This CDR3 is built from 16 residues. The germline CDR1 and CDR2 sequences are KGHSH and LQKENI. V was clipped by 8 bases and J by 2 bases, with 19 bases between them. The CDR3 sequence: CASHLKRDPPYNEQFF. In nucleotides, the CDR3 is TGTGCCAGCCACCTGAAACGGGACCCCCCCTACAATGAGCAGTTCTTC.

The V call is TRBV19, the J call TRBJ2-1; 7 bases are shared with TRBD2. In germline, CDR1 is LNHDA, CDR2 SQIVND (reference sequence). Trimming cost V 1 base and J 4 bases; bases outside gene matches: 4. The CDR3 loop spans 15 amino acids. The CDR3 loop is CASSIGSGSYNEQFF. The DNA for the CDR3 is TGTGCCAGTAGTATAGGTAGCGGGTCGTACAATGAGCAGTTCTTC.

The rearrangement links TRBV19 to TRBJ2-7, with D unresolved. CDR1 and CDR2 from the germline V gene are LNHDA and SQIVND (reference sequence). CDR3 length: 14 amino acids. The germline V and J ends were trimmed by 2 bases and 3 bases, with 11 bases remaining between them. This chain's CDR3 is CASSIKSADYEQYF. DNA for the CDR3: TGTGCCAGTAGTATAAAGAGCGCCGACTACGAGCAGTACTTC.

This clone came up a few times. The CDR3 reads CASSYRSNNSPLHF. The CDR3 DNA reads TGTGCCAGCAGTTACCGCAGCAATAATTCACCCCTCCACTTT. V gene TRBV6-8 combines with J gene TRBJ1-6, with D hard to call. V lost 2 bases and J 5 bases, leaving 7 bases between the germline ends. There are 14 residues in the CDR3. Germline V gene lookup returns CDR1 MNHGY and CDR2 SAAAGT.

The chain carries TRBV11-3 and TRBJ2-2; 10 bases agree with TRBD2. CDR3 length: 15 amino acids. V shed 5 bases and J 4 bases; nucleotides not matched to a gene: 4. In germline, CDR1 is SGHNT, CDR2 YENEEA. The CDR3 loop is CASSLGLAFTGELFF. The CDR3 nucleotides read TGTGCCAGCAGCCTGGGACTAGCGTTCACCGGGGAGCTGTTTTTT.

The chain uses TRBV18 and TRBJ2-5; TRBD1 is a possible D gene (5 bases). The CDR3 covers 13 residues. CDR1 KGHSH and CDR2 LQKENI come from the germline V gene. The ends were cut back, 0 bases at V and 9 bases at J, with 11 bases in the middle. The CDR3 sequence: CASSPPGQGAQYF. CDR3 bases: TGTGCCAGCTCACCACCGGGCCAAGGGGCCCAGTACTTC.

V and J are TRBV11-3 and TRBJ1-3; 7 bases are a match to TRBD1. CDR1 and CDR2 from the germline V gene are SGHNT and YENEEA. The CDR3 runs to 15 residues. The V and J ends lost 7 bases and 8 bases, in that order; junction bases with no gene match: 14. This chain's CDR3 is CASTLDRVVWDTIYF. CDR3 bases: TGTGCCAGCACCCTTGACAGGGTAGTTTGGGACACCATATATTTT.

The CDR3 coding sequence is TGTGCCAGGCGGGACAACCTTAAGGAGACCCAGTACTTC. As protein: CARRDNLKETQYF. The genes are TRBV9 and TRBJ2-5; D may correspond to TRBD1 or TRBD2 (6 bases each). V was cut by 8 bases and J by 5 bases, with 16 bases left in between. Germline assignment: CDR1 SGDLS and CDR2 YYNGEE. This CDR3 is 13 amino acids long. Full variable domain (rest looked up from reference TRBV9 and TRBJ2-5): DSGVTQTPKHLITATGQRVTLRCSPRSGDLSVYWYQQSLDQGLQFLIQYYNGEERAKGNILERFSAQQFPDLHSELNLSSLELGDSALYFCARRDNLKETQYFGPGTRLLVL.

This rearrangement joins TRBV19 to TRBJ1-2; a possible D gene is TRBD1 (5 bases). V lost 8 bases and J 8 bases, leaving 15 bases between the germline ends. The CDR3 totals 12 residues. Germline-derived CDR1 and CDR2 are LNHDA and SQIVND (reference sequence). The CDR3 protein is CASALGTVGYTF. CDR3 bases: TGTGCCAGTGCCCTCGGGACGGTGGGCTACACCTTC.

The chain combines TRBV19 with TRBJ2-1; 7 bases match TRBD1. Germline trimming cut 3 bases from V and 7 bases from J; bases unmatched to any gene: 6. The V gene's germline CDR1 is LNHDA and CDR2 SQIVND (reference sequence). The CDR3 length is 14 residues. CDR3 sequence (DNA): TGTGCCAGTAGTATTCGACAGGGTGATAATGAGCAGTTCTTC. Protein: CASSIRQGDNEQFF. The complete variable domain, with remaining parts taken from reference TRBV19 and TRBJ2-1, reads DGGITQSPKYLFRKEGQNVTLSCEQNLNHDAMYWYRQDPGQGLRLIYYSQIVNDFQKGDIAEGYSVSREKKESFPLTVTSAQKNPTAFYLCASSIRQGDNEQFFGPGTRLTVL.

The DNA of the CDR3 is TGTGCCAGCAGTGAAGGACAGGACACCGGGGAGCTGTTTTTT. The encoded protein is CASSEGQDTGELFF. V and J are TRBV25-1 and TRBJ2-2; 7 bases are shared with TRBD1. This CDR3 is built from 14 residues. Germline CDR1 and CDR2: MGHDK and SYGVNS. Unmatched junction bases numbered 0, after V lost 2 bases and J lost 3 bases.

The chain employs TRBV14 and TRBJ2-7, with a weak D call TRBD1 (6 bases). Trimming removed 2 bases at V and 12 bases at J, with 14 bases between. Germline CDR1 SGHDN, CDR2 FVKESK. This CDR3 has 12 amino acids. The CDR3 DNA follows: TGTGCCAGCAGCCAAACCGGACAGAATCGGTACTTC. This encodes CASSQTGQNRYF. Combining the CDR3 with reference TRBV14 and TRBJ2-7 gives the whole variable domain EAGVTQFPSHSVIEKGQTVTLRCDPISGHDNLYWYRRVMGKEIKFLLHFVKESKQDESGMPNNRFLAERTGGTYSTLKVQPAELEDSGVYFCASSQTGQNRYFGPGTRLTVT.

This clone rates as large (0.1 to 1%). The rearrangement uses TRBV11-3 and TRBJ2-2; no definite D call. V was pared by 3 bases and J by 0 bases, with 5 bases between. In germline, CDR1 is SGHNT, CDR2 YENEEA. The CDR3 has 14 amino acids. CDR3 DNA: TGTGCCAGCAGCTTTACAGCGAACACCGGGGAGCTGTTTTTT. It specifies CASSFTANTGELFF.

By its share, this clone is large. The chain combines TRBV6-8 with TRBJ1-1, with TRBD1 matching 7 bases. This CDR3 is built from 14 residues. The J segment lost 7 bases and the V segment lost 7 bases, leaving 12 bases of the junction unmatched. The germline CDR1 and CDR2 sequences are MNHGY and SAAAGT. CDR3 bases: TGTGCCAGCATCTCCCCGGGCAGGGACAGTGAAGCTTTCTTT. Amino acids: CASISPGRDSEAFF.

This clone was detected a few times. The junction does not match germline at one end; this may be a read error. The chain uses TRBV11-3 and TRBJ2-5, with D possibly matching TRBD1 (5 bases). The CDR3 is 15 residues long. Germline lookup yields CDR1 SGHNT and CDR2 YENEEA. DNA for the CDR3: TGTGCTAGCAGCTTAGGGGCAGGGCCTCAAGAGACCCAGTACTTC. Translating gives CASSLGAGPQETQYF.

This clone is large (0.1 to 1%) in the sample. This CDR3 is CASKARTTEAFF. CDR3 DNA: TGTGCCAGCAAAGCACGAACGACTGAAGCTTTCTTT. J is TRBJ1-1 and V is TRBV28; D not resolved. CDR3 length: 12 residues. The germline V gene encodes CDR1 MDHEN and CDR2 SYDVKM. Between the trimmed V and J ends, which lost 7 bases and 5 bases, there was a span of 11 bases.